This entry features one T cell receptor beta chain sequence. These data come from a study of cytomegalovirus exposure and HLA in healthy donors. Use of 60 Vbeta and 13 Jbeta primers characterized the PCR. As processed by the authors: Later, an analysis found 75 million to 90 million unique TCR beta chains, and around 10 million of these were shared. Some clones are missing from TCRdb's copy, which holds only in-frame ones; the method was immunoSEQ multiplex PCR. Clone size and V and J calls were adopted from that table, with D and trimming inferred from the DNA. Of fewer than 85,000 clones listed, about 68% were seen once; the top ten hold about 9.1%. The CDR3 has 12 residues. V was pared by 4 bases and J by 8 bases, with 11 bases between. Germline V gives CDR1 SQVTM, CDR2 ANQGSEA.

This TCR came from a middle-aged man in good health and CMV-seropositive. This chain joins TRBV29-1 and TRBJ1-4, with D uncertain. The sample comprised PBMCs. The CDR3 loop is CSVVIGEEKLFF. In DNA, the CDR3 is TGCAGCGTTGTTATCGGGGAGGAAAAACTGTTTTTT.